Listed below are T cell receptor beta chains from one sample, sequenced in a study of cytomegalovirus exposure and HLA in healthy donors. Profiling relied on immunoSEQ multiplex PCR, and the TCRdb table lists in-frame clones only, not all of them. The sample contains about 67,000 clones, roughly two thirds of which appear only once. The sequencing sample was made of PBMCs. These receptors came from a woman aged 25 to 39 in good health and CMV-seronegative. CDR3s include the opening cysteine and the closing phenylalanine or tryptophan. A D gene is named only where the DNA matches it firmly. Expanded clones are given a class, and other clones once, few, many or no size at all.

d_gene	v_gene	abundance	j_gene	CDR3nt	CDR3aa
TRBD1	TRBV6-1	NA	TRBJ2-7	TGTGCCAGCAGTTCCGCAGGGACAGGGGGCGTCGAGCAGTACTTC	CASSSAGTGGVEQYF
TRBD1	TRBV28	NA	TRBJ2-5	TGTGCCAGCAGTTACCCAGGGGGCGCAGAAGAGACCCAGTACTTC	CASSYPGGAEETQYF
NA	TRBV7-8	NA	TRBJ2-7	TGTGCCAGCAACTTAAGACAGGCCTACGAGCAGTACTTC	CASNLRQAYEQYF
NA	TRBV4-3	NA	TRBJ2-3	TGCGCCAGCAGCCAAGATGAGGGTGGCACAGATACGCAGTATTTT	CASSQDEGGTDTQYF
NA	TRBV7-2	NA	TRBJ2-7	TGTGCCAGCAGCTTAGGCCAGGGAATCGCCTACGAGCAGTACTTC	CASSLGQGIAYEQYF
TRBD2	TRBV5-4	NA	TRBJ2-5	TGTGCCAGCAGCTCCGATAGCGGGGGGGCGGAGACCCAGTACTTC	CASSSDSGGAETQYF
TRBD1	TRBV4-1	few	TRBJ2-7	TGCGCCAGCAGCCTTTCGGACAGGGAGGACGAGCAGTACTTC	CASSLSDREDEQYF
NA	TRBV4-1	NA	TRBJ1-2	TGCGCCAGCAGCCAAGGGGTGGGCAGAGCTAACTATGGCTACACCTTC	CASSQGVGRANYGYTF
TRBD2	TRBV7-2	NA	TRBJ2-1	TGTGCCAGCAGCCGGGACTATTACAATGAGCAGTTCTTC	CASSRDYYNEQFF
TRBD1	TRBV7-9	NA	TRBJ2-1	TGTGCCAGCAGCTCGGGACAGGGGCTCTACAATGAGCAGTTCTTC	CASSSGQGLYNEQFF
NA	TRBV19	NA	TRBJ1-5	TGTGCCAGTAGAACCGGGACATTAAACCAGCCCCAGCATTTT	CASRTGTLNQPQHF
NA	TRBV29-1	NA	TRBJ1-1	TGCAGCGCATTAACAGGGTGGGTCACTGAAGCTTTCTTT	CSALTGWVTEAFF
TRBD1	TRBV4-1	few	TRBJ2-4	TGCGCCAGCAGCCAAGCCAGGGGGGCCAAAAACATTCAGTACTTC	CASSQARGAKNIQYF
NA	TRBV9	NA	TRBJ2-7	TGTGCCAGCCCTCTAGGGGGGGCCTACGAGCAGTACTTC	CASPLGGAYEQYF
NA	TRBV4-1	NA	TRBJ1-2	TGCGCCAGCAGCCACCGGGACATTACTAACTATGGCTACACCTTC	CASSHRDITNYGYTF
NA	TRBV4-3	NA	TRBJ1-2	TGCGCCAGCAGCCCCGGACAGTTAAACTATGGCTACACCTTC	CASSPGQLNYGYTF
TRBD1	TRBV18	NA	TRBJ1-3	TGTGCCAGCTCCCGTAACCCGGGACAGCCGAATGGAAACACCATATATTTT	CASSRNPGQPNGNTIYF
TRBD1	TRBV6-1	NA	TRBJ1-1	TGTGCCAGCAGTCTTTCGGGACAGGGGATTGACGCTTTCTTT	CASSLSGQGIDAFF
TRBD2	TRBV2	NA	TRBJ2-3	TGTGCCAGCAGTGATTCCCTAGCGGGGGCCCCCACAGATACGCAGTATTTT	CASSDSLAGAPTDTQYF
NA	TRBV5-4	once	TRBJ2-5	TGTGCCAGCAGCTTTGAGGGGGGGCCAGGAGAGACCCAGTACTTC	CASSFEGGPGETQYF
NA	TRBV6-5	NA	TRBJ2-2	TGTGCCAGCAGTTACGATTCAGGGACCGGGGAGCTGTTTTTT	CASSYDSGTGELFF
TRBD2	TRBV9	once	TRBJ2-1	TGTGCCAGCAGCGTAGACAGCGGGGGGGCCGGGGAGCAGTTCTTC	CASSVDSGGAGEQFF
NA	TRBV6-1	few	TRBJ1-6	TGTGCCAGCAGTCTACAGGGTTATAGTTCACCCCTCCACTTT	CASSLQGYSSPLHF
TRBD1	TRBV11-2	NA	TRBJ1-2	TGTGCCAGCAGTCCCCCGGGACAGCTGCGCTATGGCTACACCTTC	CASSPPGQLRYGYTF
TRBD1	TRBV5-1	NA	TRBJ1-2	TGCGCCAGCAGCTTGGCATATCCGGGACAGGGCTATGGCTACACCTTC	CASSLAYPGQGYGYTF
TRBD2	TRBV5-3	NA	TRBJ2-1	TGTGCCAGAAGCTTGTATGGACTAGCGGGAGTCTACAATGAGCAGTTCTTC	CARSLYGLAGVYNEQFF
NA	TRBV4-1	NA	TRBJ1-3	TGCGCCAGCAGCCCTCAAGGACAGATCTCTGGAAACACCATATATTTT	CASSPQGQISGNTIYF
TRBD1	TRBV4-1	NA	TRBJ1-1	TGTGCCAGCAGCCAAGGGGACAGGGGGACTGAAGCTTTCTTT	CASSQGDRGTEAFF
NA	TRBV5-1	NA	TRBJ2-3	TGCGCCAGCTGTCAAGGGAGAGCAGATACGCAGTATTTT	CASCQGRADTQYF
NA	TRBV7-9	medium-sized	TRBJ1-4	TGTGCCAGCAGGCGGGTGGGGACTAATGAAAAACTGTTTTTT	CASRRVGTNEKLFF
TRBD2	TRBV7-2	NA	TRBJ2-2	TGTGCCAGCAGCTTAGGCACTAGCGGGGGGGCGTCCACCGGGGAGCTGTTTTTT	CASSLGTSGGASTGELFF
TRBD1	TRBV18	NA	TRBJ2-2	TGTGCCAGCTCACCAGTTGGGGACAGCCTAGTGAACACCGGGGAGCTGTTTTTT	CASSPVGDSLVNTGELFF
NA	TRBV4-2	few	TRBJ1-4	TGTGCCAGCAGCCATGAGGATAATGAAAAACTGTTTTTT	CASSHEDNEKLFF
TRBD1	TRBV30	once	TRBJ1-2	TGTGCCTGGAGTTGGCAGGGGGCCGGTGGCTACACCTTC	CAWSWQGAGGYTF
TRBD1	TRBV10-3	few	TRBJ2-7	TGTGCCATCGTAGGACAGGGAGCCTACGAGCAGTACTTC	CAIVGQGAYEQYF
NA	TRBV4-3	NA	TRBJ2-7	TGCGCCAGCAGCCGAGCAGGAGGTGAGCAGTACTTC	CASSRAGGEQYF
NA	TRBV7-9	NA	TRBJ2-1	TGTGCCAGCAGCTTAGGCAGGGCAAGCAATGAGCAGTTCTTC	CASSLGRASNEQFF
NA	TRBV5-1	once	TRBJ1-2	TGCGCCAGCAGCATAGACAGCTCCTACACCTTC	CASSIDSSYTF
NA	TRBV9	NA	TRBJ2-6	TGTGCCAGCAGCGTTCAAGGAGTCTCTGGGGCCAACGTCCTGACTTTC	CASSVQGVSGANVLTF
TRBD1	TRBV6-1	NA	TRBJ1-4	TGTGCCAGCAGTGAATACAGTGGGACAGGGTCGGATGAAAAACTGTTTTTT	CASSEYSGTGSDEKLFF
TRBD1	TRBV11-2	NA	TRBJ1-4	TGTGCCAGCAGCTCGACAGGGACTAATGAAAAACTGTTTTTT	CASSSTGTNEKLFF
NA	TRBV18	few	TRBJ2-7	TGTGCCAGTCACGGGGTAAGCTACGAGCAGTACTTC	CASHGVSYEQYF
NA	TRBV5-6	NA	TRBJ2-7	TGTGCCAGCAGCTTGGGAGCCTACGAGCAGTACTTC	CASSLGAYEQYF
NA	TRBV5-4	NA	TRBJ1-4	TGTGCCAGCAGCAACGACCCCACCGGCGGGGAAAAACTGTTTTTT	CASSNDPTGGEKLFF
NA	TRBV6-6	NA	TRBJ2-1	TGTGCCAGCAAGGTCCAGGCCCTTAGCTCCTACAATGAGCAGTTCTTC	CASKVQALSSYNEQFF
NA	TRBV2	few	TRBJ2-5	TGTGCCAGCAGTGACATGCAAGAGACCCAGTACTTC	CASSDMQETQYF
TRBD2	TRBV5-6	NA	TRBJ2-1	TGTGCCAGCAGCTCACTAGCGGGGTTAAACAATGAGCAGTTCTTC	CASSSLAGLNNEQFF
TRBD1	TRBV2	few	TRBJ2-7	TGTGCCAGCAGAGGTGACAGGGGGCCTCCCTACGAGCAGTACTTC	CASRGDRGPPYEQYF
NA	TRBV19	few	TRBJ1-1	TGTGCCAGTAGTATAAGACAGTCGAACACTGAAGCTTTCTTT	CASSIRQSNTEAFF
NA	TRBV7-9	NA	TRBJ1-6	TGTGCCAGCAGAACCGGACAGTATAATTCACCCCTCCACTTT	CASRTGQYNSPLHF
TRBD1	TRBV23-1	NA	TRBJ1-2	TGCGCCAGCACAGGACAGGGCAGGGGCTACACCTTC	CASTGQGRGYTF
NA	TRBV7-9	NA	TRBJ1-4	TGTGCCAGCAGCCTTAGGGGTGCAACTAATGAAAAACTGTTTTTT	CASSLRGATNEKLFF
TRBD1	TRBV5-8	NA	TRBJ2-2	TGTGCCAGCAGATCCCGGCTTGGGACAGGGGGCACCGGGGAGCTGTTTTTT	CASRSRLGTGGTGELFF
NA	TRBV9	NA	TRBJ1-2	TGTGCCAGCAGCGTAGAGAAGACCTTCACCAGGGGAGGCTACACCTTC	CASSVEKTFTRGGYTF
TRBD2	TRBV7-8	NA	TRBJ2-7	TGTGCCAGCAGCCTTAGCGGGGGGAACTACGAGCAGTACTTC	CASSLSGGNYEQYF
NA	TRBV6-6	NA	TRBJ2-1	TGTGCCAGCAGACGCGGGGGCTTCTCCTACAATGAGCAGTTCTTC	CASRRGGFSYNEQFF
NA	TRBV7-2	NA	TRBJ2-5	TGTGCCAGCAGCTTAACTAAAATACAAGAGACCCAGTACTTC	CASSLTKIQETQYF
NA	TRBV9	few	TRBJ2-3	TGTGCCAGCAGCGTAGGACAGGACCCCACAGATACGCAGTATTTT	CASSVGQDPTDTQYF
NA	TRBV11-2	NA	TRBJ2-5	TGTGCCAGCAGCTTAAACGGGGTGGCTTCGGAAGAGACCCAGTACTTC	CASSLNGVASEETQYF
NA	TRBV25-1	NA	TRBJ1-6	TGTGCCAGCAGTGAGGCGGGGAATTCACCCCTCCACTTT	CASSEAGNSPLHF